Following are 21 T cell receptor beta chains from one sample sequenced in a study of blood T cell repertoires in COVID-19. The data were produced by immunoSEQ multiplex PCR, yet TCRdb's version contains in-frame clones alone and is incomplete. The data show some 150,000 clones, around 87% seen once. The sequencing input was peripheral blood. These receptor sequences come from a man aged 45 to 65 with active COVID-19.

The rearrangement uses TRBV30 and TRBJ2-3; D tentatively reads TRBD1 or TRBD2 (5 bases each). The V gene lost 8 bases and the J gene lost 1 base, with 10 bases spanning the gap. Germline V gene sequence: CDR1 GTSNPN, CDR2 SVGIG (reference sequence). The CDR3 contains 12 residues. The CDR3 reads CAGTGGTDTQYF. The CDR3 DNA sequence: TGTGCCGGGACCGGGGGCACAGATACGCAGTATTTT.

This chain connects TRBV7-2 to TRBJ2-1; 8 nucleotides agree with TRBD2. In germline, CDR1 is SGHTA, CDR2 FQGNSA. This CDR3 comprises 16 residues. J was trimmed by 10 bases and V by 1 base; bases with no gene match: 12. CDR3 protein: CASSLELRGGREEQFF. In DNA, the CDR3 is TGTGCCAGCAGCTTAGAGCTGCGCGGGGGGCGGGAAGAGCAGTTCTTC.

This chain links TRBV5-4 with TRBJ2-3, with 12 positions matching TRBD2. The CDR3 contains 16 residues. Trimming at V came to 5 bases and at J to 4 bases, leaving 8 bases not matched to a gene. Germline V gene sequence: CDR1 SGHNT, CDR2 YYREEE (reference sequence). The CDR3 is CASSPLAGGPADTQYF. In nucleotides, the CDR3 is TGTGCCAGCAGTCCCCTAGCGGGGGGGCCGGCAGATACGCAGTATTTT.

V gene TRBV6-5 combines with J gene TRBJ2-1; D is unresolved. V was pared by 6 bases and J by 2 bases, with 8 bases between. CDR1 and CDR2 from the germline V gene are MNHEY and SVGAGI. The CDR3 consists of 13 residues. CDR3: CASRFGAYNEQFF. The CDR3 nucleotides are TGTGCCAGCAGGTTCGGTGCCTACAATGAGCAGTTCTTC.

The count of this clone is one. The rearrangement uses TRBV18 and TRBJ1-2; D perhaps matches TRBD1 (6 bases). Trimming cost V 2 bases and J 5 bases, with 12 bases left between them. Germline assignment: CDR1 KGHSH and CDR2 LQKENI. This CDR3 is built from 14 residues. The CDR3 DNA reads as TGTGCCAGCTCACCAAATCGAGGGGGATATGGCTACACCTTC. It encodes CASSPNRGGYGYTF.

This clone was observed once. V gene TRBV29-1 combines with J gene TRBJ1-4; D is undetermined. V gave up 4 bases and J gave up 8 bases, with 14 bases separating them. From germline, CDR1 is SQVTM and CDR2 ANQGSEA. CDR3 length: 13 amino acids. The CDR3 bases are TGCAGCGTTGCTCGGGGATTTGGGGAAAAACTGTTTTTT. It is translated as CSVARGFGEKLFF.

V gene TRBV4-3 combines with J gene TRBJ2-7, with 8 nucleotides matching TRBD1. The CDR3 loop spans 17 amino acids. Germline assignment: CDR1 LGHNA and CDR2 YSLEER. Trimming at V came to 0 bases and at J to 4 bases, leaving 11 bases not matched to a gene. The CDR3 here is CASSQDPRQGAGYEQYF. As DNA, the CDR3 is TGCGCCAGCAGCCAAGATCCGAGGCAGGGGGCTGGTTACGAGCAGTACTTC.

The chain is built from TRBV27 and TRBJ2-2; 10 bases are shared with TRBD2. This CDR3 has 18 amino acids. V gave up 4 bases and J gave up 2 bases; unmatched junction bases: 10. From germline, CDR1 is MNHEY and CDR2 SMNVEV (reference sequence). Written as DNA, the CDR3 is TGTGCCAGCAGTTCCGACGGGGTAGCGGGGGGAAACACCGGGGAGCTGTTTTTT. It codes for CASSSDGVAGGNTGELFF.

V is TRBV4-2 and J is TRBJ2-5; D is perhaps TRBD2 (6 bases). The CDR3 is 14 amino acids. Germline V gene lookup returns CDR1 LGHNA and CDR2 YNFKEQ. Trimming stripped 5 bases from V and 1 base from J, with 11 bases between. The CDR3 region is CASSSPGGQETQYF. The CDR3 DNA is TGTGCCAGCAGCTCTCCCGGGGGCCAAGAGACCCAGTACTTC.

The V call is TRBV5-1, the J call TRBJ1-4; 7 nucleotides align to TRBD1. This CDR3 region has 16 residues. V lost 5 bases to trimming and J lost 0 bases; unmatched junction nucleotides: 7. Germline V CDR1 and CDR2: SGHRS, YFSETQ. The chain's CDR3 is CASRRGQRATNEKLFF. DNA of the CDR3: TGCGCCAGCAGACGGGGACAGCGTGCAACTAATGAAAAACTGTTTTTT.

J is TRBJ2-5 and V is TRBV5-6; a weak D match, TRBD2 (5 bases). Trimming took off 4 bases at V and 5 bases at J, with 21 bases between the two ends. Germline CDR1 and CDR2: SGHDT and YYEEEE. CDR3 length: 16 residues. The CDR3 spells CASSPKRTANGETQYF. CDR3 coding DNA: TGTGCCAGCAGCCCGAAGCGGACTGCAAATGGGGAGACCCAGTACTTC.

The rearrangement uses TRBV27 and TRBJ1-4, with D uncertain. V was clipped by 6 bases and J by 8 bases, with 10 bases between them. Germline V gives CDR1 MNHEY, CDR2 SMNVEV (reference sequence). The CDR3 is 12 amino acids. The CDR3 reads CASSHGGEKLFF. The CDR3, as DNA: TGTGCCAGCAGCCACGGAGGAGAAAAACTGTTTTTT.

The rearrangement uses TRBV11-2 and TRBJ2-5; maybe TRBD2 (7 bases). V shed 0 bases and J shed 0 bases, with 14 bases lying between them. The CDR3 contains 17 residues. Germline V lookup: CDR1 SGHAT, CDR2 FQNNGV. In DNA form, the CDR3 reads TGTGCCAGCAGCTTAGATCAACGGGGGGCGTACCAAGAGACCCAGTACTTC. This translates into CASSLDQRGAYQETQYF.

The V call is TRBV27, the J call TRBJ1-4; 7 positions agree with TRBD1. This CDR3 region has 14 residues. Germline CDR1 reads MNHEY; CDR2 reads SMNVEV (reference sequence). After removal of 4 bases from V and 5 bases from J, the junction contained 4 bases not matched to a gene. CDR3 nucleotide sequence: TGTGCCAGCAGTTCCGGGACAGCCAATGAAAAACTGTTTTTT. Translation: CASSSGTANEKLFF.

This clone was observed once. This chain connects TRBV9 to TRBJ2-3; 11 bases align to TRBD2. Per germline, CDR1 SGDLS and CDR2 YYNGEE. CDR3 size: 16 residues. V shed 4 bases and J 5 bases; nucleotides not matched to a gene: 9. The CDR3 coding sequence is TGTGCCAGCAGCCCCCGGACTCTAGCGGGGGGAGATACGCAGTATTTT. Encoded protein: CASSPRTLAGGDTQYF.

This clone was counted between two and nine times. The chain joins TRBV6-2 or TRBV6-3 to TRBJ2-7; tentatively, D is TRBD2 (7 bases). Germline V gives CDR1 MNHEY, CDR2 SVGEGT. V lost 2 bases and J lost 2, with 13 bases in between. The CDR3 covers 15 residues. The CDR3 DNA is TGTGCCAGCAGTTACCGCGGGGGCCACCCCTACGAGCAGTACTTC. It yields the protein CASSYRGGHPYEQYF.

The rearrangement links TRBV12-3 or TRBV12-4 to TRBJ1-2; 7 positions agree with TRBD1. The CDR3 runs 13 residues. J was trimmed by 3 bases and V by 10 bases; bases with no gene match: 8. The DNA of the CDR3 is TGTGCCACTAGAGGGGGCGCGGACTATGGCTACACCTTC. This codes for CATRGGADYGYTF.

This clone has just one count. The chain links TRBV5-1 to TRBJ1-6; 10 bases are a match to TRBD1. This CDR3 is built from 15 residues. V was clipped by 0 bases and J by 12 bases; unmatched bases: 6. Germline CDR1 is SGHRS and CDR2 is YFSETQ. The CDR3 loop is CASSLGDRGALPLHF. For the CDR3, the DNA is TGCGCCAGCAGCTTGGGGGACAGGGGTGCTTTACCCCTCCACTTT. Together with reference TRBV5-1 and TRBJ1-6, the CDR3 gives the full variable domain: KAGVTQTPRYLIKTRGQQVTLSCSPISGHRSVSWYQQTPGQGLQFLFEYFSETQRNKGNFPGRFSGRQFSNSRSEMNVSTLELGDSALYLCASSLGDRGALPLHFGNGTRLTVT.

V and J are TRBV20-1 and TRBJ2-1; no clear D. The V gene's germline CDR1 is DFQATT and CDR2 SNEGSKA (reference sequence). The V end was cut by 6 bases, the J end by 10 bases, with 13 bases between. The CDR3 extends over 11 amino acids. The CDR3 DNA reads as TGCAGTGCAACCTACTTTATGGAGCAGTTCTTC. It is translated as CSATYFMEQFF.

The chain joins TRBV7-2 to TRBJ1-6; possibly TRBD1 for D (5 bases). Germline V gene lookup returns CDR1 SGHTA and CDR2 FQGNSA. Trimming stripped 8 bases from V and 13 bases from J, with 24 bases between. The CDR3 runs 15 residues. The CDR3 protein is CASRRPPGPSSPLHF. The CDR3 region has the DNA TGTGCCAGCCGACGCCCCCCAGGGCCGTCCTCGCCCCTCCACTTT. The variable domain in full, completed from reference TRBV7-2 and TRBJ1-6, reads GAGVSQSPSNKVTEKGKDVELRCDPISGHTALYWYRQSLGQGLEFLIYFQGNSAPDKSGLPSDRFSAERTGGSVSTLTIQRTQQEDSAVYLCASRRPPGPSSPLHFGNGTRLTVT.

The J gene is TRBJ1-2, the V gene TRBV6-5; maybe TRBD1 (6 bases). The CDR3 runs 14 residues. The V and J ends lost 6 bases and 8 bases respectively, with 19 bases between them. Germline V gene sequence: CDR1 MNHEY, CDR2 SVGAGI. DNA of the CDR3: TGTGCCAGCAGCCGGGGGGGCGAAGTGCGGGGCTACACCTTC. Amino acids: CASSRGGEVRGYTF.